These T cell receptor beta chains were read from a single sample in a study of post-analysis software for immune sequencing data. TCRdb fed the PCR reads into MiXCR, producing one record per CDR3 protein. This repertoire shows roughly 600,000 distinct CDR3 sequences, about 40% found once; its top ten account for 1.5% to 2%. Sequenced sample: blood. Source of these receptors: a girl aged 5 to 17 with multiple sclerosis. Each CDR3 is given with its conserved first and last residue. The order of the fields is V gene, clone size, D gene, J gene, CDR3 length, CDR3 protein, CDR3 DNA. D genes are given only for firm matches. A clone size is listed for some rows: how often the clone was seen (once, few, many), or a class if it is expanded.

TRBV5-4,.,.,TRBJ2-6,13,CASSDPGANVLTF,TGTGCCAGCTCCGATCCTGGGGCCAACGTCCTGACTTTC
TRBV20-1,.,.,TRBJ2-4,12,CSASPSENIQYF,TGCAGTGCGAGCCCATCCGAAAACATTCAGTACTTC
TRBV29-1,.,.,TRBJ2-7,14,CSFDSSESSYEQYF,TGCAGCTTTGATTCGTCGGAGAGCTCCTACGAGCAGTACTTC
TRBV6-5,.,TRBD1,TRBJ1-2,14,CASSYYRGVAGYTF,TGTGCCAGCAGTTACTACAGGGGGGTAGCTGGCTACACCTTC
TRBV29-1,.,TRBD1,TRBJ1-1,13,CSVSQGLNTEAFF,TGCAGCGTCTCACAGGGGTTGAACACTGAAGCTTTCTTT
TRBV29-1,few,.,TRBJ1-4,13,CSVDGGYNEKLFF,TGCAGCGTTGACGGGGGGTATAATGAAAAACTGTTTTTT
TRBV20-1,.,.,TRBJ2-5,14,CSARGQDHQETQYF,TGCAGTGCGAGAGGACAAGACCACCAAGAGACCCAGTACTTC
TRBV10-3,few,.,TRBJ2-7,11,CATLLNNEQYF,TGTGCCACCCTCCTGAACAATGAGCAGTACTTC
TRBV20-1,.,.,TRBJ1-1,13,CSAGTGMNTEAFF,TGCAGTGCCGGTACGGGGATGAACACTGAAGCTTTCTTT
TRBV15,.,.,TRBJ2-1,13,CATSRQGSVEQFF,TGTGCCACCAGTCGCCAGGGGAGCGTTGAGCAGTTCTTC
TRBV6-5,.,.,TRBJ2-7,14,CASSWDIRGYEQYF,TGTGCCAGCAGTTGGGACATTAGGGGCTACGAGCAGTACTTC
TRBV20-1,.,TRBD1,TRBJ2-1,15,CSARDNRGFYNEQFF,TGCAGTGCTAGAGATAACAGGGGTTTCTACAATGAGCAGTTCTTC
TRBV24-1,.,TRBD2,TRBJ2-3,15,CATSDFSGSGDTQYF,TGTGCCACCAGTGATTTTAGCGGGAGTGGAGATACGCAGTATTTT
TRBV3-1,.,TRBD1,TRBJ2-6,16,CASSQVQGAGANVLTF,TGTGCCAGCAGCCAGGTACAGGGGGCTGGGGCCAACGTCCTGACTTTC
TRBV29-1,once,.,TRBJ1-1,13,CSVNARMNTEAFF,TGCAGCGTTAATGCACGGATGAACACTGAAGCTTTCTTT
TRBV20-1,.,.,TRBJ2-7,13,CSAREGYSYEQYF,TGCAGTGCTAGAGAGGGATACTCCTACGAGCAGTACTTC
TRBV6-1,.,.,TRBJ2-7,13,CASSETASYEQYF,TGTGCCAGCAGTGAAACAGCCTCCTACGAGCAGTACTTC
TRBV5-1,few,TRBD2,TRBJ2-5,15,CASSSGSGTQETQYF,TGCGCCAGCAGCTCTGGTAGCGGGACTCAAGAGACCCAGTACTTC
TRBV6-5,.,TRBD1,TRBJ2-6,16,CASSSTGGPGANVLTF,TGTGCCAGCAGTTCTACAGGGGGCCCTGGGGCCAACGTCCTGACTTTC
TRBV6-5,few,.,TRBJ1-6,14,CASGAPGDDSPLHF,TGTGCCAGCGGAGCCCCGGGCGACGATTCACCCCTCCACTTT
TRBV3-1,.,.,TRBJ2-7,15,CASSPQTGGPYEQYF,TGTGCCAGCAGCCCCCAAACTGGGGGTCCCTACGAGCAGTACTTC
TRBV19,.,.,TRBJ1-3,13,CASSGLSGNTIYF,TGTGCCAGTTCCGGCCTCTCTGGAAACACCATATATTTT
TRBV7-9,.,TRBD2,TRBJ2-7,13,CASSLVREDEQYF,TGTGCCAGCAGCTTAGTCCGGGAGGACGAGCAGTACTTC
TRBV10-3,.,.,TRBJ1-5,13,CAGRKGIDQPQHF,TGTGCCGGGCGGAAGGGGATCGATCAGCCCCAGCATTTT
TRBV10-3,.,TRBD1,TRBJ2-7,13,CASLRGDSHEQYF,TGTGCCTCCCTTCGAGGGGACAGCCACGAGCAGTACTTC
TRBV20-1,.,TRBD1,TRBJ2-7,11,CSAPTGGEQYF,TGCAGTGCCCCGACAGGGGGCGAGCAGTACTTC
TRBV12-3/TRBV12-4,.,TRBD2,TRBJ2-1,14,CVSSIGTSPETQFF,TGTGTCAGCAGTATAGGGACTAGCCCGGAGACCCAGTTCTTC
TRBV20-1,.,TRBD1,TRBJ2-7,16,CSARPLRGQSSYEQYF,TGCAGTGCTAGACCCCTCCGGGGACAGAGCTCCTACGAGCAGTACTTC
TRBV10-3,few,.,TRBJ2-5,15,CAISRGAGEQETQYF,TGTGCCATCAGCCGGGGGGCAGGGGAGCAAGAGACCCAGTACTTC
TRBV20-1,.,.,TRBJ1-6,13,CSASGQFNSPLHF,TGCAGTGCTAGCGGACAGTTTAATTCACCCCTCCACTTT
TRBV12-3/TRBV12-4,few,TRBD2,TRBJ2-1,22,CASSLNQAGTSGRVGVRNEQFF,TGTGCCAGCAGTTTGAATCAGGCCGGGACTAGCGGGAGAGTGGGTGTACGCAATGAGCAGTTCTTC
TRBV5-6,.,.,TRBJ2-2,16,CASSSDEQGRTGELFF,TGTGCCAGCAGTTCCGATGAGCAGGGAAGAACCGGGGAGCTGTTTTTT
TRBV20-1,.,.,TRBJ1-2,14,CSARGRGGDHGYTF,TGCAGTGCTAGGGGCCGGGGGGGGGACCATGGCTACACCTTC
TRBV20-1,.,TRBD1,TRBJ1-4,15,CSPLGTAATNEKLFF,TGCAGTCCCCTCGGGACAGCTGCAACTAATGAAAAACTGTTTTTT
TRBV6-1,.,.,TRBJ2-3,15,CASSEQALYTDTQYF,TGTGCCAGCAGTGAGCAGGCTCTTTACACAGATACGCAGTATTTT
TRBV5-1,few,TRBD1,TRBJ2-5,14,CASRQTGARETQYF,TGCGCCAGCAGGCAGACAGGGGCGCGGGAGACCCAGTACTTC
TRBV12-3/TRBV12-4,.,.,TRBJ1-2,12,CASRRALYGYTF,TGTGCCAGCCGGAGGGCCTTGTATGGCTACACCTTC
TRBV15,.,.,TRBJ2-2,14,CATSRASFTGELFF,TGTGCCACCAGCAGAGCATCGTTTACCGGGGAGCTGTTTTTT
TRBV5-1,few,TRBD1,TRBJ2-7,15,CASSLAGTGSNEQYF,TGCGCCAGCAGCTTGGCCGGGACAGGGTCCAATGAGCAGTACTTC
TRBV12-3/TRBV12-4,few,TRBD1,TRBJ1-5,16,CASMPQGAYSNQPQHF,TGTGCCAGCATGCCGCAGGGGGCATATAGCAATCAGCCCCAGCATTTT
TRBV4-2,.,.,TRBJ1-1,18,CASSQEGPTKKRITEAFF,TGTGCCAGCAGCCAAGAGGGGCCGACAAAGAAGAGAATCACTGAAGCTTTCTTT